Included here is one T cell receptor (beta chain) sequence, with context. This sample was taken from a study of blood T cell repertoires in COVID-19. Study-level background: Specimens from acute and convalescent COVID-19 originated in the United States, Italy and Spain. T cells, B-cell-depleted T cells, or PBMCs provided the cDNA or gDNA that served as material.

Recovered status in Cohort 3 required two negative PCRs, clearance, or symptom resolution. As processed by the authors: The assay estimated nucleated cells by amplifying reference gene primers. TCRdb's copy holds only in-frame clones and misses some; the assay was immunoSEQ multiplex PCR. V, J and clone size reflect that table, while D and trimming were determined from the DNA. The data hold around 230,000 clones, with approximately 90% observed a single time. Germline CDR1 is KGHSH and CDR2 is LQKENI. CDR3 length equals 13 residues. Trimming left V 4 bases short and J 7 bases short, with 13 bases between.

The chain combines TRBV18 with TRBJ2-5; tentative D call: TRBD2 (6 bases). The receptor's source is a woman aged 25 to 39 who had recovered from COVID-19. What was sequenced was PBMCs or T cells enriched from blood (not recorded which). This CDR3 is CASSQLAQGTQYF. The CDR3 bases are TGTGCCAGCTCACAACTAGCCCAGGGGACCCAGTACTTC.